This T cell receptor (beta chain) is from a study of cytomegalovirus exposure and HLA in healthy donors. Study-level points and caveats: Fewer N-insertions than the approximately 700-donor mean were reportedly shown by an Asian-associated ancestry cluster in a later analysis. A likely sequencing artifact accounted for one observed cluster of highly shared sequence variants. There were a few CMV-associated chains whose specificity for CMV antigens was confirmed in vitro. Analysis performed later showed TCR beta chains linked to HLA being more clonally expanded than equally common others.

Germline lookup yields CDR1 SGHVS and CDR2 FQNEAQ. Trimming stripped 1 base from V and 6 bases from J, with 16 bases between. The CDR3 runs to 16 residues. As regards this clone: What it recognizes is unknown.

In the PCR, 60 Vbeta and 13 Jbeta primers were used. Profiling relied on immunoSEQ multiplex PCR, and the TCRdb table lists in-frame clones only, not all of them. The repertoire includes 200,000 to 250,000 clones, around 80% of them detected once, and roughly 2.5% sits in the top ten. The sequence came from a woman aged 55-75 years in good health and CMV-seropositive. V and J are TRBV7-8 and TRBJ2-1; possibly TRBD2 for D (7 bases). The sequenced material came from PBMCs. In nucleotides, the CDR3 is TGTGCCAGCAGCTTAGGAGGGGGAGGGGGGAGCAATGAGCAGTTCTTC. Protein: CASSLGGGGGSNEQFF.